Shown below are 23 T cell receptor beta chains from a single sample sequenced in a study of T-cell reconstitution after alpha-beta-depleted transplantation in children. It was with unique molecular identifiers that the TCRbeta library was prepared. Each CDR3 protein gets one entry after TCRdb re-called the PCR reads with MiXCR. The sample records around 600,000 distinct CDR3 sequences, 23% being singletons. This specimen consisted of PBMCs, mostly from graft donor cells, obtained 360 days after TCRalphabeta/CD19-depleted stem cell transplant. Every receptor here comes from a boy less than two years old who had a stem cell transplant for acute myeloid leukemia, so the T cells may come from the graft donor.

This clonotype was found once. V and J are TRBV4-3 and TRBJ2-7, with D possibly matching TRBD1 (6 bases). Per the germline V gene, CDR1 is LGHNA and CDR2 is YSLEER. V was clipped by 1 base and J by 3 bases, with 19 bases between them. This CDR3 comprises 17 residues. The CDR3 bases are TGCGCCAGCAGCCAAGGGTGGACAGAGATAATGTTCTACGAGCAGTACTTC. Translated: CASSQGWTEIMFYEQYF.

This clonotype was counted at least ten times. The genes are TRBV7-9 and TRBJ1-2; maybe TRBD1 (5 bases). The V gene's germline CDR1 is SEHNR and CDR2 FQNEAQ (reference sequence). V dropped 5 bases and J dropped 3 bases, with 13 bases sitting between them. The CDR3 runs 14 residues. The CDR3 DNA follows: TGTGCCAGCAGCCCCCCGGGACGGGACTATGGCTACACCTTC. Encoded protein: CASSPPGRDYGYTF.

This clonotype was found many times. The CDR3, as DNA: TGTGCCAGCAGTCAGGGACTAGCGAGGTACGAGCAGTACTTC. Residues: CASSQGLARYEQYF. This chain joins TRBV6-1 and TRBJ2-7, with TRBD2 identical over 10 bases. This CDR3 has 14 residues. V lost 5 bases and J lost 4; bases outside the gene matches: 5. Germline V lookup: CDR1 MNHNS, CDR2 SASEGT.

This rearrangement joins TRBV27 to TRBJ2-3, with D possibly being TRBD1 (5 bases). This CDR3 comprises 12 residues. Trimming cost V 10 bases and J 0 bases, with 8 bases left between them. Germline V gene sequence: CDR1 MNHEY, CDR2 SMNVEV (reference sequence). The CDR3 sequence: CATAGSTDTQYF. The CDR3 nucleotides are TGTGCCACCGCAGGGAGCACAGATACGCAGTATTTT.

This clonotype has more than one count but fewer than ten. This chain joins TRBV29-1 and TRBJ2-3; D uncertain. The V gene lost 2 bases and the J gene lost 5 bases, with 11 bases spanning the gap. CDR3 length: 13 residues. The V gene's germline CDR1 is SQVTM and CDR2 ANQGSEA. CDR3 amino acids: CSVETENQDTQYF. In DNA, the CDR3 is TGCAGCGTTGAAACCGAAAATCAAGATACGCAGTATTTT.

This chain connects TRBV6-2 or TRBV6-3 to TRBJ2-1; the D is unclear. CDR3 length equals 15 residues. Deletions cut 5 bases from V and 3 bases from J, with 14 bases between. CDR1 and CDR2 from the germline V gene are MNHEY and SVGEGT. The CDR3 loop is CASSHSPVSYNEQFF. CDR3 nucleotides: TGTGCCAGCAGTCATTCCCCCGTCAGCTACAATGAGCAGTTCTTC.

The rearrangement joins TRBV28 to TRBJ2-1, with D tentatively TRBD1 (5 bases). Trimming pared 5 bases from V and 11 bases from J, leaving 10 bases between. This CDR3 comprises 11 residues. Germline V gene sequence: CDR1 MDHEN, CDR2 SYDVKM. The CDR3 DNA sequence: TGTGCCAGCAGTATAGGGGTAAAGCAGTTCTTC. Amino acid sequence: CASSIGVKQFF.

The V gene is TRBV11-2, the J gene TRBJ1-1; 10 nucleotides agree with TRBD1. CDR3 length: 18 residues. With 4 bases clipped from V and 5 bases from J, the junction kept 16 bases outside the gene matches. The germline V gene has CDR1 SGHAT and CDR2 FQNNGV. The CDR3 region is CASSSYRDRGSDVTEAFF. The CDR3 nucleotides are TGTGCCAGCAGCTCCTACCGGGACAGGGGATCGGACGTGACTGAAGCTTTCTTT.

The chain couples TRBV7-2 to TRBJ2-6, with D hard to call. Germline-derived CDR1 and CDR2 are SGHTA and FQGNSA. This CDR3 contains 14 residues. The V end was cut by 6 bases, the J end by 0 bases, with 6 bases between. The CDR3 region has the DNA TGTGCCAGCAGACCAGACTCTGGGGCCAACGTCCTGACTTTC. This sequence encodes CASRPDSGANVLTF.

The rearrangement uses TRBV4-3 and TRBJ1-1; tentative D call: TRBD1 (5 bases). The CDR3 runs to 16 residues. CDR1 is LGHNA, CDR2 YSLEER, per germline. Trimming stripped 4 bases from V and 1 base from J, with 16 bases between. CDR3 sequence reads: CASSRKTQEPNTEAFF. The CDR3 DNA sequence: TGCGCCAGCAGCCGCAAAACACAGGAACCGAACACTGAAGCTTTCTTT.

This clonotype was detected only a few times. The chain carries TRBV29-1 and TRBJ1-2, with a tentative D call TRBD1 (6 bases). The germline V gene has CDR1 SQVTM and CDR2 ANQGSEA. CDR3 length equals 13 residues. Trimming removed 7 bases at V and 3 bases at J, with 15 bases between. DNA of the CDR3: TGCAGCGCGGGGGGGCAGGTGGACTATGGCTACACCTTC. It translates to CSAGGQVDYGYTF.

V gene TRBV6-5 combines with J gene TRBJ1-1; 8 bases line up with TRBD1. V was clipped by 4 bases and J by 3 bases; unmatched bases: 10. In germline, CDR1 is MNHEY, CDR2 SVGAGI. The CDR3 length is 16 residues. The CDR3 protein is CASSSPGQEKDTEAFF. Here the CDR3 DNA reads TGTGCCAGCAGTTCCCCGGGACAGGAGAAGGACACTGAAGCTTTCTTT.

At least ten counts were recorded for this clonotype. The V call is TRBV12-3 or TRBV12-4, the J call TRBJ2-3, with D perhaps TRBD2 (5 bases). V lost 3 bases and J lost 8, with 12 bases in between. The CDR3 sequence is 13 residues long. The DNA for the CDR3 is TGTGCCAGCAGTTTTGAGCGGAGAGGTACGCAGTATTTT. Translating it yields CASSFERRGTQYF.

At least ten counts were recorded for this clonotype. The V and J genes are TRBV28 and TRBJ2-5; a weak D match, TRBD2 (5 bases). The CDR3 is made up of 13 amino acids. Germline lookup yields CDR1 MDHEN and CDR2 SYDVKM. V lost 2 bases and J lost 5, with 9 bases in between. For the CDR3, the DNA is TGTGCCAGCAGTTTAAACGGGATGGAGACCCAGTACTTC. As protein: CASSLNGMETQYF.

This clonotype was counted between two and nine times. This chain connects TRBV19 to TRBJ2-1; TRBD2 aligns across 8 bases. From germline, CDR1 is LNHDA and CDR2 SQIVND (reference sequence). CDR3 length equals 15 residues. The junction had 2 bases not matched to a gene; V was cut back by 3 bases and J by 1 base. The CDR3 DNA reads TGTGCCAGTAGTATCCGACTAGCGTCCTACAATGAGCAGTTCTTC. The encoded protein is CASSIRLASYNEQFF. The variable domain in full, completed from reference TRBV19 and TRBJ2-1, reads DGGITQSPKYLFRKEGQNVTLSCEQNLNHDAMYWYRQDPGQGLRLIYYSQIVNDFQKGDIAEGYSVSREKKESFPLTVTSAQKNPTAFYLCASSIRLASYNEQFFGPGTRLTVL.

The genes are TRBV9 and TRBJ2-2; D gene ambiguous. V gave up 0 bases and J gave up 6 bases, with 3 bases separating them. This CDR3 is built from 12 residues. CDR1 and CDR2 from the germline V gene are SGDLS and YYNGEE. DNA of the CDR3: TGTGCCAGCAGCGTAGGTTCCGGGGAGCTGTTTTTT. Its protein product is CASSVGSGELFF.

Ten or more counts support this clonotype. The CDR3 sequence is CASRGDRGSYNEQFF. The CDR3 nucleotides are TGTGCCAGCAGGGGGGACAGGGGTTCCTACAATGAGCAGTTCTTC. This chain links TRBV7-9 with TRBJ2-1, with 10 bases identical to TRBD1. After removal of 6 bases from V and 1 base from J, the junction contained 3 bases not matched to a gene. Germline lookup yields CDR1 SEHNR and CDR2 FQNEAQ (reference sequence). The CDR3 runs 15 residues.

The sample holds many counts of this clonotype. The chain couples TRBV7-2 to TRBJ2-1; 7 bases agree with TRBD2. The CDR3 extends over 15 amino acids. Germline V gives CDR1 SGHTA, CDR2 FQGNSA. V was pared by 6 bases and J by 2 bases, with 7 bases of the junction left unmatched. Written as DNA, the CDR3 is TGTGCCAGCAGTTTATCCGGGGGGACCTACAATGAGCAGTTCTTC. Translated: CASSLSGGTYNEQFF.

This clonotype was seen only a few times. This chain connects TRBV12-3 or TRBV12-4 to TRBJ1-1; 12 bases line up with TRBD1. Trimming cost V 6 bases and J 2 bases; bases outside gene matches: 1. The CDR3 is 14 residues long. The CDR3 protein is CASRGTGGNTEAFF. The CDR3 DNA reads TGTGCCAGCAGGGGGACAGGGGGCAACACTGAAGCTTTCTTT.

The sample holds many counts of this clonotype. This chain links TRBV7-9 with TRBJ2-7, with unresolved D. CDR1 and CDR2 (germline): SEHNR, FQNEAQ (reference sequence). Trimming took 5 bases from V and 3 from J, leaving 14 bases between them. The CDR3 loop spans 14 amino acids. CDR3 residues: CASSQQPRNYEQYF. CDR3 nucleotides: TGTGCCAGCAGCCAACAACCCCGAAACTACGAGCAGTACTTC.

The table lists this clonotype with many counts. V is TRBV12-3 or TRBV12-4 and J is TRBJ1-1; D is ambiguous. The CDR3 consists of 14 residues. V was trimmed by 7 bases and J by 0 bases, leaving 12 bases between them. The DNA for the CDR3 is TGTGCCAGCACTTCGGCGGCAATGAACACTGAAGCTTTCTTT. As protein: CASTSAAMNTEAFF.

V gene TRBV4-1 combines with J gene TRBJ2-5; tentatively, D is TRBD1 (6 bases). The CDR3 sequence is 15 residues long. Germline CDR1 is MGHRA and CDR2 is YSYEKL. Trimming cost V 0 bases and J 4 bases, with 12 bases left between them. Here the CDR3 reads CASSQERGYGETQYF. In nucleotides, the CDR3 is TGCGCCAGCAGCCAAGAAAGGGGGTACGGAGAGACCCAGTACTTC.

This sequence joins TRBV18 and TRBJ2-7; D possibly corresponds to TRBD1 (6 bases). Deletions cut 4 bases from V and 7 bases from J, with 14 bases between. CDR1 is KGHSH and CDR2 is LQKENI in the germline V gene. The CDR3 has 13 residues. CDR3 bases: TGTGCCAGCTCACGAGGTCAGGGGCTGGAGCAGTACTTC. This encodes CASSRGQGLEQYF. Full variable domain (missing parts from reference TRBV18 and TRBJ2-7): NAGVMQNPRHLVRRRGQEARLRCSPMKGHSHVYWYRQLPEEGLKFMVYLQKENIIDESGMPKERFSAEFPKEGPSILRIQQVVRGDSAAYFCASSRGQGLEQYFGPGTRLTVT.